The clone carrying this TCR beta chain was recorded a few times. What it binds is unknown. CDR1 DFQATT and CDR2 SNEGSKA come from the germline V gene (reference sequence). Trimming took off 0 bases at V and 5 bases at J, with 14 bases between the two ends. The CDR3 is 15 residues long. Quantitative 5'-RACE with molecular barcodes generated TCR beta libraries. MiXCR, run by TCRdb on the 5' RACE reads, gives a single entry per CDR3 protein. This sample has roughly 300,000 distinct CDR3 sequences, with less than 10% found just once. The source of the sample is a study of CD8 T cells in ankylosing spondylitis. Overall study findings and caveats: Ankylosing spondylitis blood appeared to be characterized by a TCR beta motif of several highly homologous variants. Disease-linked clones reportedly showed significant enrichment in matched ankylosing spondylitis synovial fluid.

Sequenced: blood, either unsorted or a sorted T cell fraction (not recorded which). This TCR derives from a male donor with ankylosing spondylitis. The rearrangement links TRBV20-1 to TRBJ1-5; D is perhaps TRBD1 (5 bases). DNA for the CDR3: TGCAGTGCTAGAGATCAGCGGGGCTCAGATCAGCCCCAGCATTTT. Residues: CSARDQRGSDQPQHF.